The next 30 T cell receptor beta chains were all read from a single sample in a study of OX40 agonist ivuxolimab in advanced cancers. Clones were sequenced by immunoSEQ multiplex PCR, and TCRdb holds only the in-frame ones, with some missing. The sample holds approximately 89,000 clones, around 88% seen once. Material: CD4+ or CD8+ T cells sorted from blood, obtained in a trial of the OX40 agonist ivuxolimab. The receptors stem from an adult with an advanced solid tumor such as melanoma, head and neck, liver or kidney cancer.

V gene TRBV29-1 combines with J gene TRBJ1-5, with D uncertain. The germline CDR1 and CDR2 sequences are SQVTM and ANQGSEA. The V gene lost 5 bases and the J gene lost 3 bases, with 8 bases spanning the gap. This CDR3 has 12 amino acids. The CDR3 nucleotides read TGCAGCGTTTCGGGGTACAATCAGCCCCAGCATTTT. Protein sequence: CSVSGYNQPQHF.

With respect to this clone: A read error may produce the germline difference seen at one junction end. The V gene is TRBV7-7, the J gene TRBJ2-5, with a tentative D call TRBD1 (5 bases). The CDR3 contains 14 residues. The germline gives CDR1 SSHAT, CDR2 FNYEAQ (reference sequence). The CDR3 is CASSLSGREETQYF. The CDR3 DNA sequence: TGTGCTAGCAGCTTATCGGGCAGGGAAGAGACCCAGTACTTC.

A few counts support this clone. The chain is built from TRBV5-1 and TRBJ1-1; D is perhaps TRBD1 (6 bases). There are 13 residues in the CDR3. V lost 4 bases and J lost 3, with 10 bases in between. Germline CDR1 and CDR2: SGHRS and YFSETQ. CDR3 amino acids: CASSTGQYTEAFF. In DNA form, the CDR3 reads TGCGCCAGCAGCACCGGACAGTACACTGAAGCTTTCTTT.

This chain uses TRBV5-1 with TRBJ1-1; 11 bases are shared with TRBD1. The CDR3 runs to 17 residues. Germline V gives CDR1 SGHRS, CDR2 YFSETQ. Trimming removed 1 base from V and 0 bases from J; junction bases left unmatched: 5. For the CDR3, the DNA is TGCGCCAGCAGCTTGTCCGGGACAGGGGGACTGAACACTGAAGCTTTCTTT. Amino acid sequence: CASSLSGTGGLNTEAFF.

The CDR3 here is CASSLFRTGNTGELFF. The DNA for the CDR3 is TGTGCCAGCAGTTTATTCAGGACGGGTAACACCGGGGAGCTGTTTTTT. The rearrangement uses TRBV27 and TRBJ2-2; D ambiguous. V gave up 1 base and J gave up 2 bases, with 11 bases separating them. Germline CDR1 and CDR2: MNHEY and SMNVEV (reference sequence). The CDR3 length is 16 residues.

The rearrangement links TRBV6-5 to TRBJ2-7; 9 nucleotides align to TRBD1. Germline V gives CDR1 MNHEY, CDR2 SVGAGI. The CDR3 is made up of 15 amino acids. The V gene end was trimmed by 5 bases and the J gene end by 7 bases; junction bases not matched to a gene: 12. The chain's CDR3 is CASSTWGTGSGEQYF. CDR3 DNA: TGTGCCAGCAGTACTTGGGGGACAGGGTCAGGGGAGCAGTACTTC.

The V gene is TRBV5-6, the J gene TRBJ1-2; D uncertain. Germline V gives CDR1 SGHDT, CDR2 YYEEEE. Trimming cost V 0 bases and J 2 bases, with 14 bases left between them. The CDR3 length is 16 residues. Here the CDR3 DNA reads TGTGCCAGCAGCTTGGGGGCGGGGAAACGAAACTATGGCTACACCTTC. Translating it yields CASSLGAGKRNYGYTF.

The chain recombines TRBV19 with TRBJ2-6; TRBD1 matches 9 bases. The CDR3 is made up of 18 amino acids. Germline values: CDR1 LNHDA, CDR2 SQIVND (reference sequence). V lost 4 bases and J lost 0; bases outside the gene matches: 7. CDR3 loop: CASSRGQGTSSGANVLTF. The CDR3 coding sequence is TGTGCCAGTAGTAGGGGACAGGGAACTTCCTCTGGGGCCAACGTCCTGACTTTC.

The chain combines TRBV6-5 with TRBJ1-2; D is unclear. Germline CDR1 and CDR2: MNHEY and SVGAGI. CDR3 length: 15 residues. Deletions cut 0 bases from V and 2 bases from J, with 10 bases between. The chain's CDR3 is CASSYSWGRNYGYTF. DNA of the CDR3: TGTGCCAGCAGTTACTCGTGGGGAAGGAACTATGGCTACACCTTC.

The CDR3 nucleotides are TGCGCCAGCAGCCCATTCGGGGCGAACACCGGGGAGCTGTTTTTT. Encoded protein: CASSPFGANTGELFF. This chain uses TRBV5-1 with TRBJ2-2; perhaps TRBD2 as D (5 bases). The CDR3 has 15 amino acids. V lost 4 bases to trimming and J lost 0 bases, with 10 bases between them. Looked up from germline, CDR1 is SGHRS and CDR2 is YFSETQ.

The V call is TRBV4-3, the J call TRBJ2-6; D could derive from TRBD1 or TRBD2 (6 bases each). Germline CDR1 reads LGHNA; CDR2 reads YSLEER. This CDR3 spans 19 amino acids. The V end lost 4 bases, the J end lost 4 bases, and 23 bases lay between the germline ends. The CDR3 DNA sequence: TGCGCCAGCAGCCCCCGGGCCGGGGGCGATACGCGGGGGGCCAACGTCCTGACTTTC. Amino acid sequence: CASSPRAGGDTRGANVLTF.

This clone was counted once. This chain connects TRBV4-3 to TRBJ1-4; D gene uncertain. Trimming shortened V by 3 bases and J by 0 bases, and 8 bases separated the two germline ends. The germline CDR1 and CDR2 sequences are LGHNA and YSLEER. The length of the CDR3 is 15 residues. CDR3 in DNA: TGCGCCAGCAGCCACGACACTGCAACTAATGAAAAACTGTTTTTT. Protein product: CASSHDTATNEKLFF.

The V and J genes are TRBV19 and TRBJ2-1; a possible D gene is TRBD2 (6 bases). Germline V gives CDR1 LNHDA, CDR2 SQIVND (reference sequence). Trimming removed 2 bases from V and 7 bases from J, with 21 bases in between. The CDR3 loop spans 17 amino acids. The DNA of the CDR3 is TGTGCCAGTAGTATAAATGTGGGCGGGATGGGCAAGAATGAGCAGTTCTTC. Translated, it gives CASSINVGGMGKNEQFF.

This chain connects TRBV7-2 to TRBJ1-1; D gene unclear. Germline CDR1 is SGHTA and CDR2 is FQGNSA. V shed 2 bases and J shed 2 bases, with 12 bases lying between them. The CDR3 totals 15 residues. Here the CDR3 DNA reads TGTGCCAGCAGCTTACGAGCCACTTTTAACACTGAAGCTTTCTTT. Translation gives CASSLRATFNTEAFF.

DNA of the CDR3: TGTGCCAGCAAAGGACCGGTGAACACTGAAGCTTTCTTT. It translates to CASKGPVNTEAFF. V usage is TRBV6-5 and J usage is TRBJ1-1; D is ambiguous. The germline V and J ends were trimmed by 7 bases and 0 bases, with 9 bases remaining between them. The germline V gene encodes CDR1 MNHEY and CDR2 SVGAGI. The CDR3 runs 13 residues.

The chain links TRBV7-2 to TRBJ1-5, with TRBD1 matching 7 bases. Trimming took 8 bases from V and 4 from J; bases not matched to a gene: 11. The germline gives CDR1 SGHTA, CDR2 FQGNSA. The CDR3 runs 15 residues. CDR3 in amino acids: CASGKGQVYNQPQHF. The CDR3 coding sequence is TGTGCCAGCGGCAAAGGACAGGTCTATAATCAGCCCCAGCATTTT.

This chain joins TRBV7-2 and TRBJ2-2, with 12 bases fitting TRBD2. Germline CDR1 SGHTA, CDR2 FQGNSA. CDR3 length: 16 amino acids. Trimming cost V 5 bases and J 4 bases; bases outside gene matches: 5. CDR3 protein: CASSPGLAGSTGELFF. The CDR3 DNA follows: TGTGCCAGCAGCCCAGGACTAGCGGGAAGCACCGGGGAGCTGTTTTTT.

The chain uses TRBV11-1 and TRBJ2-7; 8 bases map to TRBD2. This CDR3 contains 16 residues. J gave up 2 bases and V 5 bases, and 11 bases lay outside the gene matches. CDR1 and CDR2 (germline): SGHAT, FQDESV (reference sequence). CDR3 protein: CASSSAVAGFAYEQYF. The DNA for the CDR3 is TGTGCCAGCAGCAGCGCTGTAGCGGGATTTGCCTACGAGCAGTACTTC.

This clone was detected a few times. The gene calls are TRBV5-4 and TRBJ2-7, with TRBD1 as a possible D gene (6 bases). V lost 0 bases and J 4 bases, leaving 11 bases between the germline ends. Looked up from germline, CDR1 is SGHNT and CDR2 is YYREEE (reference sequence). CDR3 length equals 14 residues. CDR3 nucleotides: TGTGCCAGCAGCTTGGGTGGGACACGGTACGAGCAGTACTTC. The encoded protein is CASSLGGTRYEQYF.

The genes are TRBV7-9 and TRBJ2-5; weak D call: TRBD2 (5 bases). Germline CDR1 and CDR2: SEHNR and FQNEAQ (reference sequence). The CDR3 is 15 amino acids. V lost 1 base and J lost 5, with 14 bases in between. The CDR3, as DNA: TGTGCCAGCAGCTTAGGAGGGTCCGACCGGGAGACCCAGTACTTC. Translating gives CASSLGGSDRETQYF.

This rearrangement joins TRBV7-9 to TRBJ1-2, with D perhaps matching TRBD1 (6 bases). Germline V gene data show CDR1 as SEHNR and CDR2 as FQNEAQ (reference sequence). Trimming took off 3 bases at V and 8 bases at J, with 13 bases between the two ends. The CDR3 consists of 13 residues. The CDR3 nucleotides read TGTGCCAGCAGCTTCGGGGGGCTGGAGGGCTACACCTTC. The encoded protein is CASSFGGLEGYTF.

V and J are TRBV11-1 and TRBJ2-5; D might be TRBD2 (6 bases). The CDR3 length is 17 residues. Germline V gene lookup returns CDR1 SGHAT and CDR2 FQDESV (reference sequence). V lost 4 bases and J 2 bases, leaving 20 bases between the germline ends. The CDR3 loop reads CASSSSTTRQYQETQYF. As DNA, the CDR3 is TGTGCCAGCAGCTCTTCGACGACTAGGCAGTATCAAGAGACCCAGTACTTC.

The V call is TRBV27, the J call TRBJ2-1; possibly TRBD2 for D (6 bases). Germline CDR1 is MNHEY and CDR2 is SMNVEV (reference sequence). Trimming took off 6 bases at V and 5 bases at J, with 23 bases between the two ends. The CDR3 is 17 amino acids. The CDR3 region is CASRPLGDGSWNNEQFF. The CDR3 nucleotides are TGTGCCAGCAGGCCCCTTGGGGACGGGAGTTGGAACAATGAGCAGTTCTTC.

The V and J genes are TRBV5-4 and TRBJ2-2, with 11 bases aligning to TRBD2. Per germline, CDR1 SGHNT and CDR2 YYREEE (reference sequence). V dropped 4 bases and J dropped 4; count of bases not matched to a gene: 6. This CDR3 is built from 16 residues. The CDR3 sequence: CASSTRTSGRTGELFF. The CDR3 DNA follows: TGTGCCAGCAGCACCCGGACTAGCGGGCGCACCGGGGAGCTGTTTTTT. The whole variable domain, filled in from reference TRBV5-4 and TRBJ2-2, reads ETGVTQSPTHLIKTRGQQVTLRCSSQSGHNTVSWYQQALGQGPQFIFQYYREEENGRGNFPPRFSGLQFPNYSSELNVNALELDDSALYLCASSTRTSGRTGELFFGEGSRLTVL.

The chain joins TRBV7-8 to TRBJ2-1, with TRBD2 matching 12 bases. This CDR3 has 16 residues. The germline V gene has CDR1 SGHVS and CDR2 FQNEAQ. V lost 2 bases to trimming and J lost 10 bases; unmatched junction nucleotides: 9. CDR3 loop: CASSLTSGRPEGEQFF. CDR3 bases: TGTGCCAGCAGCTTAACTAGCGGGAGGCCCGAGGGGGAGCAGTTCTTC.

The V gene is TRBV30, the J gene TRBJ2-1; TRBD2 agrees at 7 bases. Germline CDR1 GTSNPN, CDR2 SVGIG (reference sequence). Unmatched junction bases numbered 5, after V lost 0 bases and J lost 3 bases. This CDR3 has 15 amino acids. The CDR3 bases are TGTGCCTGGAGTGTAAAGCGGGATTTCTACAATGAGCAGTTCTTC. It is translated as CAWSVKRDFYNEQFF. The whole variable domain, filled in from reference TRBV30 and TRBJ2-1, reads SQTIHQWPATLVQPVGSPLSLECTVEGTSNPNLYWYRQAAGRGLQLLFYSVGIGQISSEVPQNLSASRPQDRQFILSSKKLLLSDSGFYLCAWSVKRDFYNEQFFGPGTRLTVL.

V gene TRBV5-1 combines with J gene TRBJ2-3, with TRBD2 identical over 12 bases. The germline gives CDR1 SGHRS, CDR2 YFSETQ. The V segment lost 4 bases and the J segment 3 bases; nucleotides outside the gene matches: 15. The CDR3 contains 19 residues. The CDR3 coding sequence is TGCGCCAGCAGCCACCCTAACTCGACTAGCGGGAGTATTACAGATACGCAGTATTTT. Translation: CASSHPNSTSGSITDTQYF.

This rearrangement joins TRBV25-1 to TRBJ2-1; 9 bases match TRBD2. CDR3 length: 16 residues. After removal of 1 base from V and 4 bases from J, the junction contained 5 bases not matched to a gene. Germline values: CDR1 MGHDK, CDR2 SYGVNS. DNA of the CDR3: TGTGCCAGCAGTGAATCGGCGGGAGGGCCTTACAATGAGCAGTTCTTC. Protein: CASSESAGGPYNEQFF.

The rearrangement links TRBV29-1 to TRBJ2-3, with 11 nucleotides matching TRBD1. The CDR3 has 12 amino acids. Germline CDR1 SQVTM, CDR2 ANQGSEA. The trim removed 6 bases at V and 14 bases at J, leaving 10 bases unmatched. The CDR3 loop reads CSVGPGQGDPYF. The CDR3 DNA reads as TGCAGCGTCGGCCCGGGACAGGGGGATCCGTATTTT.

The chain links TRBV6-1 to TRBJ2-3; 12 bases fit TRBD2. The CDR3 is made up of 17 amino acids. Germline V gives CDR1 MNHNS, CDR2 SASEGT. Trimming cost V 2 bases and J 3 bases; bases outside gene matches: 6. The CDR3 nucleotides are TGTGCCAGCAGTGAACCCTCTAGCGGGAGGGTTACAGATACGCAGTATTTT. Its translation: CASSEPSSGRVTDTQYF.